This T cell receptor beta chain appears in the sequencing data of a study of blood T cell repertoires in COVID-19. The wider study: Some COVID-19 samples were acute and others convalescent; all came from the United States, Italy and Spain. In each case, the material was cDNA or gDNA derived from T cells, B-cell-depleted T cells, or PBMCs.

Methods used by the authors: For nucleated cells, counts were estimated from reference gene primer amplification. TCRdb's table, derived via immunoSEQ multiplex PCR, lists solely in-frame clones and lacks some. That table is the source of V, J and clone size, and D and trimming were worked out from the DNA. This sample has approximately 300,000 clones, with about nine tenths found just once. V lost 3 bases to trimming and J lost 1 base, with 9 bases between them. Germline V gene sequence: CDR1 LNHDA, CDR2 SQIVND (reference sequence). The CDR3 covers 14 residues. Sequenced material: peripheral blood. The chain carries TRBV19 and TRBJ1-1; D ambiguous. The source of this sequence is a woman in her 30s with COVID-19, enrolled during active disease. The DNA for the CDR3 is TGTGCCAGTAGTATGCAGAGGGAGAACACTGAAGCTTTCTTT. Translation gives CASSMQRENTEAFF.